This TCR beta chain was documented in a study of shared clonotypes between healthy human individuals. Study conclusions and caveats: It was the few donors that limited the genetic and exposure-history diversity represented. The study sampled only blood, and tissue repertoires likely differ. Non-shared clonotypes showed lower generation probabilities than clonotypes common to all four donors.

Germline V CDR1 and CDR2: ENHRY, SYGVKD. V dropped 7 bases and J dropped 5; count of bases not matched to a gene: 8. The CDR3 covers 14 residues. Libraries were prepared by immunoSEQ multiplex PCR; TCRdb keeps only in-frame clonotypes and omits some of them. The sample includes 850,000 to 1,200,000 clones, approximately 70% of them seen just once. This clone was counted only a few times. Its antigen is as yet unknown. Sequenced: memory CD4+ T cells sorted from blood. Subset described: CD45RA-negative fraction. The chain links TRBV10-3 to TRBJ1-5; 7 bases fit TRBD1. The TCR sequence derives from a man in his late teens or twenties in good health. The CDR3 sequence: CAIKGSQGDQPQHF. The DNA for the CDR3 is TGTGCCATCAAAGGCTCCCAGGGGGATCAGCCCCAGCATTTT.